This paragraph reports one TCR beta chain. Its antigen is not known. Each sample yielded at least 6 million isolated PBMCs. The data originate from a study of blood T cells in healthy people across ages. Study-level results: The unsorted PBMCs prevented any conclusive comparison of naive versus antigen-experienced cells.

Alongside a J-beta primer mix, a sample-barcoded 5' primer served in a second PCR lasting about 7 to 12 cycles. A template-switch adaptor with 12 random nucleotides tagged each cDNA molecule. TCRdb processed the 5' RACE reads anew with MiXCR; each CDR3 protein has one entry. The sample consists of 1,300,000 or so distinct CDR3 sequences, approximately 60% of them appearing once. Input material: blood. The receptor was isolated from a man between 18 and 29 years old in good health.

The CDR3 loop is CSVLRDPEPTEAFF. The CDR3 bases are TGCAGCGTACTCCGGGACCCCGAGCCGACTGAAGCTTTCTTT. The rearrangement uses TRBV29-1 and TRBJ1-1; TRBD1 might be the D (5 bases). The V end lost 6 bases, the J end lost 5 bases, and 19 bases lay between the germline ends. The germline V gene encodes CDR1 SQVTM and CDR2 ANQGSEA. The CDR3 runs to 14 residues.